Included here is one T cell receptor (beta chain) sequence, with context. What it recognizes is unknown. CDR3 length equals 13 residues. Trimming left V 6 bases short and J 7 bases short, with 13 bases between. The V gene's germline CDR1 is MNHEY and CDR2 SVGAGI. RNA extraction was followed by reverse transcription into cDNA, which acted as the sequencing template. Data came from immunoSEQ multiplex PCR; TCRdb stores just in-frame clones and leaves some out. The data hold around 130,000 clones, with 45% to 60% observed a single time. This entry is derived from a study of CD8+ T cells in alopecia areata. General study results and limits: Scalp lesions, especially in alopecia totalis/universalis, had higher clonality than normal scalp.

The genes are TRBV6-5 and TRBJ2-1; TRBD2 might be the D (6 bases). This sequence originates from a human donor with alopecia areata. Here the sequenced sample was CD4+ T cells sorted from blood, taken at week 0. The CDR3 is CASRVRRANEQFF. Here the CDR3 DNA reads TGTGCCAGCAGGGTCCGGAGGGCGAATGAGCAGTTCTTC.